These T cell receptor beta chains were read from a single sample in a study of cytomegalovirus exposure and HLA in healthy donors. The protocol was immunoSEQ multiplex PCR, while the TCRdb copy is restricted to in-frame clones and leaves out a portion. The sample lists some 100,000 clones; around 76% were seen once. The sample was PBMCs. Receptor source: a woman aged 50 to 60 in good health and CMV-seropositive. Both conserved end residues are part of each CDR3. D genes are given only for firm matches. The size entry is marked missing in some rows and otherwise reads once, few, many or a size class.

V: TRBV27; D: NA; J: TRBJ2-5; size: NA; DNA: TGTGCCAGCAGTTTAACCCACCGGGAGACCCAGTACTTC; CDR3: CASSLTHRETQYF
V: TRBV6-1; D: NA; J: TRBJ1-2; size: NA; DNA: TGTGCCAGCAGTGAAATACGGACCTCAGGGGGCTACACCTTC; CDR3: CASSEIRTSGGYTF
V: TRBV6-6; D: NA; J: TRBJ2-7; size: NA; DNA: TGTGCCAGCAGTTACGGGGCAGGGAACGCCTACGAGCAGTACTTC; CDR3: CASSYGAGNAYEQYF
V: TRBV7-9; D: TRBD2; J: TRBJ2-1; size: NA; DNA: TGTGCCAGCAGCTTTCGACTAGCGGGGTACAATGAGCAGTTCTTC; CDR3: CASSFRLAGYNEQFF
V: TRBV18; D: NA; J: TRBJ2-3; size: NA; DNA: TGTGCCAGCTCACCGGCCATACTAACAGATACGCAGTATTTT; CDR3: CASSPAILTDTQYF
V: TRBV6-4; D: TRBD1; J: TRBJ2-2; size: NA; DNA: TGTGCCAGCAGTCCGGGACAGAGACCTACCGGGGAGCTGTTTTTT; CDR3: CASSPGQRPTGELFF
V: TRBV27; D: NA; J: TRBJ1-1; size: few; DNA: TGTGCCAGCAGTTTAGGGGGGGGCACTGAAGCTTTCTTT; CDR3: CASSLGGGTEAFF
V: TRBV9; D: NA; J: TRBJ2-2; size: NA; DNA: TGTGCCAGCAGTATAGGGGGCGGGGAGCTGTTTTTT; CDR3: CASSIGGGELFF
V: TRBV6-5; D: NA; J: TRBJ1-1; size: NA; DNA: TGTGCCAGCAGCCGAACTAACACTGAAGCTTTCTTT; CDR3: CASSRTNTEAFF
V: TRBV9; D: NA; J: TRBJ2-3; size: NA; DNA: TGTGCCAGCAGCCCGCTGGGGACACCGTCTACCGGTACGCAGTATTTT; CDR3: CASSPLGTPSTGTQYF
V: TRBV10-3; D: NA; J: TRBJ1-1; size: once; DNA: TGTGCCATCAGGACTCCGGGACACGGACGGGTTGGGAACACTGAAGCTTTCTTT; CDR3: CAIRTPGHGRVGNTEAFF
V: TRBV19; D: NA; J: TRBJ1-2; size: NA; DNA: TGTGCCAGTAGTTTTTTAACTCGACAGTACAATCTCTCTGGCTACACCTTC; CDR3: CASSFLTRQYNLSGYTF
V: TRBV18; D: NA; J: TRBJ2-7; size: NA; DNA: TGTGCCAGCTCTTTTCGGGGAGACTACGAGCAGTACTTC; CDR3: CASSFRGDYEQYF
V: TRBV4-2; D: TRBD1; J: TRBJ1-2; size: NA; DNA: TGTGCCAGCAGCCCTAGACAGGGTGTGGATAGCTACACCTTC; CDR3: CASSPRQGVDSYTF
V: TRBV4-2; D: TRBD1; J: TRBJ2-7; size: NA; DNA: TGTGCCAGCAGCCGCGGGGACAGGGGGTCCTTCGAGCAGTACTTC; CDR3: CASSRGDRGSFEQYF
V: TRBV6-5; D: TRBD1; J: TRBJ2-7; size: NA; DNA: TGTGCCAGCAGTTACGGGGGACAGTCCTACGAGCAGTACTTC; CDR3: CASSYGGQSYEQYF
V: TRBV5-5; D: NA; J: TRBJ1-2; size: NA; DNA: TGTGCCAGCAGCTTGGTGGGGGCTAGCTATGGCTACACCTTC; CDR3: CASSLVGASYGYTF
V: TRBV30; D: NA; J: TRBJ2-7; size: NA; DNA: TGTGCCTGGAGTGTAAACTGGCAGGGGTCCTACGAGCAGTACTTC; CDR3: CAWSVNWQGSYEQYF
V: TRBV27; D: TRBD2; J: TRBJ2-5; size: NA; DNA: TGTGCCAGCAGTTTGGGCGGGAGGCCCTACCAAGAGACCCAGTACTTC; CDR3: CASSLGGRPYQETQYF
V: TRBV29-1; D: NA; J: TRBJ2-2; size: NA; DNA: TGCAGCGTTGTGAAAACGTTAGGAGCTGAGCTGTTTTTT; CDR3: CSVVKTLGAELFF
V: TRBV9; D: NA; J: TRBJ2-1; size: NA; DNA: TGTGCCAGCAGTACATCCGGGAGCTCCTACAATGAGCAGTTCTTC; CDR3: CASSTSGSSYNEQFF
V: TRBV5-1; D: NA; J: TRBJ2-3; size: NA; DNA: TGCGCCAGCAGCCCGAAGGGGGATACGCAGTATTTT; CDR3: CASSPKGDTQYF
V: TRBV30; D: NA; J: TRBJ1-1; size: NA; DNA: TGTGCCCTAACGGTGGTGCTTCAGGACACTGAAGCTTTCTTT; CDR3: CALTVVLQDTEAFF
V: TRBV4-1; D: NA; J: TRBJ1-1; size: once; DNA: TGCGCCAGCAGCCGCCGGGTGTTCAGGGTTCTGAGTTTGAACACTGAAGCTTTCTTT; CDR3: CASSRRVFRVLSLNTEAFF
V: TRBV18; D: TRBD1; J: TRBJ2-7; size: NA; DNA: TGTGCCAGCTCACCAGAAGGGGGCAACTACGAGCAGTACTTC; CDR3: CASSPEGGNYEQYF
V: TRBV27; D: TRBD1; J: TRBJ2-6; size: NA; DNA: TGTGCCAGCACTCCCGGGACAGGGGCTGGGGCCAACGTCCTGACTTTC; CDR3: CASTPGTGAGANVLTF
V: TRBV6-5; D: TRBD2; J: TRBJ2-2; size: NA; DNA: TGTGCCAGCAGTTACAGCGGGGTACGCGGGGAGCTGTTTTTT; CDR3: CASSYSGVRGELFF
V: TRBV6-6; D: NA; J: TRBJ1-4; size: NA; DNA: TGTGCCAGCAGTCCGTGGGTTCGGGGGGAAAAACTGTTTTTT; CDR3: CASSPWVRGEKLFF